Listed here is a single T cell receptor beta chain. The antigen remains undetermined. V was trimmed by 6 bases and J by 6 bases, leaving 12 bases between them. This CDR3 spans 13 amino acids. The data originate from a study of T cells after yellow fever vaccination. Study-wide points: The booster response re-showed most primary clones: around 96% CD4, approximately 85% CD8.

TCRdb reprocessed the 5' RACE reads with MiXCR, giving one entry per CDR3 protein. This table has 610,000 or so distinct CDR3 sequences, more than 9% appearing once. The origin of this receptor is a man under 40 who received the YFV17D yellow fever vaccine. The rearrangement joins TRBV12-3 or TRBV12-4 to TRBJ1-5, with D possibly TRBD1 on 5 matching bases. The input for sequencing was PBMCs, taken on the day of the yellow fever booster vaccination. CDR3: CASSRDGFQPQHF. DNA of the CDR3: TGTGCCAGCAGCAGGGACGGATTTCAGCCCCAGCATTTT.